This TCR beta chain was sequenced during a study of shared clonotypes between healthy human individuals. Study-wide findings and caveats: Tissues were not sampled, only blood, and their repertoires likely differ.

Details on this clone: The antigen remains undetermined.

Produced via immunoSEQ multiplex PCR; TCRdb's table is partial and in-frame only. The sample consists of over 400,000 clones, roughly 95% of them appearing once. The sample comprised naive CD4+ T cells sorted from blood. Documented subset: CD45RA+ positively selected. This sequence originates from a woman in her twenties or thirties in good health.

The CDR3 protein is CASSERGGQPQHF. The CDR3 coding sequence is TGCGCCAGCAGTGAGAGGGGCGGCCAGCCCCAGCATTTT. This chain joins TRBV10-1 and TRBJ1-5; the D gene is possibly TRBD1 (5 bases). The germline V and J ends were trimmed by 2 bases and 7 bases, with 9 bases remaining between them. Per germline, CDR1 WNHNN and CDR2 SYGVQD (reference sequence). This CDR3 is 13 amino acids long.